Detailed here is one TCR beta chain. Its antigen remains unknown. The data derive from a study of blood T cells in healthy people across ages. For the study at large: With template switching, about one barcoded beta molecule was captured per two T cells. The study's findings and limits: Long-lived donors exceeded aged donors in naive CD4+ cells and diversity. TCR beta diversity, measured per million T cells, fell in a roughly linear way with age.

In germline, CDR1 is MNHNY, CDR2 SVGAGI (reference sequence). This CDR3 contains 15 residues. With 2 bases removed from V and 3 bases from J, the gap between germline ends came to 14 bases. A sample-barcoded 5' primer and a J-beta primer mix were used in a second PCR of about 7 to 12 cycles. There were at least 3 million CDR3-containing paired-end reads obtained from each sample. TCRdb re-called the 5' RACE reads with MiXCR, one entry per CDR3 protein. The sample carries approximately 1.5 million distinct CDR3 sequences, 30% to 40% recorded once. The chain links TRBV6-6 to TRBJ2-7, with a possible D match to TRBD2 (6 bases). The source material was blood. This TCR came from a woman in her 30s in good health. The CDR3, as DNA: TGTGCCAGCAGTTACGAGGAGGGTACATACTACGAGCAGTACTTC. Protein sequence: CASSYEEGTYYEQYF.